Shown below are 6 T cell receptor beta chains from a single sample sequenced in a study of blood T cell repertoires in COVID-19. Sequencing used immunoSEQ multiplex PCR; TCRdb keeps in-frame clones, though not all of them. The sample includes some 460,000 clones, around 87% of them seen just once. Specimen: PBMCs or T cells enriched from blood (not recorded which). All receptors derive from a woman aged 18 to 35 who had recovered from COVID-19.

CDR3 nucleotide sequence: TGCGCCAGCAGCCCGACAGGGGGAGCTGAAGCTTTCTTT. Protein sequence: CASSPTGGAEAFF. The V gene is TRBV5-1, the J gene TRBJ1-1; 9 bases are a match to TRBD1. This CDR3 has 13 residues. The J segment lost 6 bases and the V segment lost 4 bases, leaving 4 bases of the junction unmatched. CDR1 and CDR2 (germline): SGHRS, YFSETQ.

The chain employs TRBV10-3 and TRBJ1-3, with TRBD1 as a possible D gene (5 bases). In germline, CDR1 is ENHRY, CDR2 SYGVKD. The germline V and J ends were trimmed by 11 bases and 3 bases, with 11 bases remaining between them. This CDR3 region has 12 residues. The CDR3 reads CAFRGDGNTIYF. The CDR3 coding sequence is TGTGCCTTCCGGGGGGATGGAAACACCATATATTTT.

The chain recombines TRBV3-1 (or the pseudogene TRBV3-2) with TRBJ2-1; 12 bases align to TRBD2. CDR1 is LGHDT and CDR2 is YNNKEL in the germline V gene (reference sequence). The CDR3 extends over 17 amino acids. The junction had 10 bases not matched to a gene; V was cut back by 9 bases and J by 1 base. The chain's CDR3 is CARPLLAGGTSYNEQFF. DNA for the CDR3: TGTGCCAGGCCCCTGCTAGCGGGGGGGACTTCCTACAATGAGCAGTTCTTC.

This rearrangement joins TRBV9 to TRBJ1-2, with unresolved D. The CDR3 is 15 residues long. Trimming pared 0 bases from V and 5 bases from J, leaving 14 bases between. The germline V gene has CDR1 SGDLS and CDR2 YYNGEE. As DNA, the CDR3 is TGTGCCAGCAGCGTAGCGGGAAGCGCCGATTATGGCTACACCTTC. Encoded protein: CASSVAGSADYGYTF. The complete variable domain, with remaining parts taken from reference TRBV9 and TRBJ1-2, reads DSGVTQTPKHLITATGQRVTLRCSPRSGDLSVYWYQQSLDQGLQFLIQYYNGEERAKGNILERFSAQQFPDLHSELNLSSLELGDSALYFCASSVAGSADYGYTFGSGTRLTVV.

The rearrangement joins TRBV15 to TRBJ1-1; D remains unclear. CDR3 length equals 15 residues. Trimming took 4 bases from V and 5 from J, leaving 17 bases between them. Germline V gene sequence: CDR1 LNHNV, CDR2 YYDKDF (reference sequence). The CDR3 region is CATSKGDRAGTEAFF. The CDR3 nucleotides are TGTGCCACCAGCAAGGGAGATAGGGCCGGGACTGAAGCTTTCTTT. The complete variable domain, with remaining parts taken from reference TRBV15 and TRBJ1-1, reads DAMVIQNPRYQVTQFGKPVTLSCSQTLNHNVMYWYQQKSSQAPKLLFHYYDKDFNNEADTPDNFQSRRPNTSFCFLDIRSPGLGDTAMYLCATSKGDRAGTEAFFGQGTRLTVV.

The J gene is TRBJ1-5, the V gene TRBV2; D ambiguous. Trimming took 6 bases from V and 7 from J, leaving 10 bases between them. The CDR3 is 12 amino acids. From germline, CDR1 is SNHLY and CDR2 FYNNEI. The CDR3 spells CASRPNSQPQHF. The CDR3 bases are TGTGCCAGCAGACCGAACAGCCAGCCCCAGCATTTT.